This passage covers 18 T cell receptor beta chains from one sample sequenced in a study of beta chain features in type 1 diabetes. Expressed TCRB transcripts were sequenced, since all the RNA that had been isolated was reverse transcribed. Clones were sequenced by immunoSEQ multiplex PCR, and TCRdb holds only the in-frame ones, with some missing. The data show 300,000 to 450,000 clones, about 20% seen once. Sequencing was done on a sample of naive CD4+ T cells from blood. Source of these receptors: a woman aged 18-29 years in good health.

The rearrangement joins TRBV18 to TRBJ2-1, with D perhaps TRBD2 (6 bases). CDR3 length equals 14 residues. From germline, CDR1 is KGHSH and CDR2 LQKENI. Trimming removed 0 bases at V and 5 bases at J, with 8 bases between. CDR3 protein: CASSPPGEDNEQFF. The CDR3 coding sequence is TGTGCCAGCTCACCACCAGGGGAGGACAATGAGCAGTTCTTC.

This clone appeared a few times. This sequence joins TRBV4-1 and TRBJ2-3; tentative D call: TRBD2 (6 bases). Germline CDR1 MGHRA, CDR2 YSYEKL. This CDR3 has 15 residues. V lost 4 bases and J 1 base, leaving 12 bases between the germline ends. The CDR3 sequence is CASSLVIAGTDTQYF. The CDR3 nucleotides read TGCGCCAGCAGCCTAGTTATAGCGGGCACAGATACGCAGTATTTT.

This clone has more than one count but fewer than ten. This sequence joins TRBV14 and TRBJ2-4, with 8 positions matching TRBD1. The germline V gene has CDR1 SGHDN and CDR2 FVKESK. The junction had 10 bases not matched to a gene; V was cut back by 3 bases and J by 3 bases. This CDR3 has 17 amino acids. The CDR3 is CASSHRTGRFGKNIQYF. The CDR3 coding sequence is TGTGCCAGCAGCCATCGGACAGGGAGATTCGGCAAAAACATTCAGTACTTC.

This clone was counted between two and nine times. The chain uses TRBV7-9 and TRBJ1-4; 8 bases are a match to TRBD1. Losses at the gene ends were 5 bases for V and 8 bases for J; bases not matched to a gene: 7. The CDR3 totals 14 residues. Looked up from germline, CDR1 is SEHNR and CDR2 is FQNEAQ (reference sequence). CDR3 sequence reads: CASSQGQGMEKLFF. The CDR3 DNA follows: TGTGCCAGCAGCCAAGGACAGGGCATGGAAAAACTGTTTTTT.

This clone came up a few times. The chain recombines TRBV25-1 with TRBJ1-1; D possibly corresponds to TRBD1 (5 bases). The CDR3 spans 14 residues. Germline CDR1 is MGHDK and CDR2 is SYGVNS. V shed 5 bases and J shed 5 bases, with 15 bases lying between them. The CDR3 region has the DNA TGTGCCAGCAGTTTGGCAGGGTTGGGTACTGAAGCTTTCTTT. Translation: CASSLAGLGTEAFF.

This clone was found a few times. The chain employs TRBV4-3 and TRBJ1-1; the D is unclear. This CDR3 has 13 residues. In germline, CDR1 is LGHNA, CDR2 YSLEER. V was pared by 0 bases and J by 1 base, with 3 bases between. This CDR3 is CASSQDRNTEAFF. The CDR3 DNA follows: TGCGCCAGCAGCCAAGACAGGAACACTGAAGCTTTCTTT.

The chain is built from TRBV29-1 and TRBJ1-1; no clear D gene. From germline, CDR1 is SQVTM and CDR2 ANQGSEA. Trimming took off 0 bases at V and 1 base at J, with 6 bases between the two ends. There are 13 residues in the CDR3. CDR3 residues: CSVEEWANTEAFF. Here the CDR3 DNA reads TGCAGCGTTGAAGAGTGGGCGAACACTGAAGCTTTCTTT.

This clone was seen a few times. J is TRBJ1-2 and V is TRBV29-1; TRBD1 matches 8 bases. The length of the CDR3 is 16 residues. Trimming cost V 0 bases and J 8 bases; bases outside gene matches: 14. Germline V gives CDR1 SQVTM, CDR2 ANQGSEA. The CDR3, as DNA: TGCAGCGTTGAAGATCTTCAGAGACAGGGGTACTGGGGCTACACCTTC. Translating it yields CSVEDLQRQGYWGYTF.

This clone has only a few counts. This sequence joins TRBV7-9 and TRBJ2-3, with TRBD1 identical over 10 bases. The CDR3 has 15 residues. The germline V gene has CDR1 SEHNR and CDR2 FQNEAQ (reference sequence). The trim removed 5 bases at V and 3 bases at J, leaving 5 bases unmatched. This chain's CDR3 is CASSTMGQGTDTQYF. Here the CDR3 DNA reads TGTGCCAGCAGCACCATGGGACAGGGGACAGATACGCAGTATTTT.

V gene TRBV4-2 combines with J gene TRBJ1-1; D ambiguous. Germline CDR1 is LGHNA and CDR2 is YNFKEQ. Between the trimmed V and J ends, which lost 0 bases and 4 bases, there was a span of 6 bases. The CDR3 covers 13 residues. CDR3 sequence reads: CASSQEQSTEAFF. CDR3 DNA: TGTGCCAGCAGCCAAGAGCAGTCCACTGAAGCTTTCTTT.

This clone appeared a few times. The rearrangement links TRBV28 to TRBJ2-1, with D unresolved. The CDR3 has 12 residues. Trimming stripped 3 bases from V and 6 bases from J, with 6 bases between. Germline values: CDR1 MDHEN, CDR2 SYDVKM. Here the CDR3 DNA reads TGTGCCAGCAGTTTTAGAGCCAATGAGCAGTTCTTC. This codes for CASSFRANEQFF.

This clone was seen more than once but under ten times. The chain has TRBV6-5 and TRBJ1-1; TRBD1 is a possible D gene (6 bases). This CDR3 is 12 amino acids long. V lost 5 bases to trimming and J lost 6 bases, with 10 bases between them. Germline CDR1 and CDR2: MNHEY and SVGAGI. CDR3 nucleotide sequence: TGTGCCAGCAGTCCCAGGGGATCTGAAGCTTTCTTT. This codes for CASSPRGSEAFF.

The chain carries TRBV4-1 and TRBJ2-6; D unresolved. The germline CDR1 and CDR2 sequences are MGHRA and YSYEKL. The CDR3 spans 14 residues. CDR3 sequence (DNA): TGCGCTTCGGCGGCCCCCTCTGGGGCCAACGTCCTGACTTTC. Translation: CASAAPSGANVLTF.

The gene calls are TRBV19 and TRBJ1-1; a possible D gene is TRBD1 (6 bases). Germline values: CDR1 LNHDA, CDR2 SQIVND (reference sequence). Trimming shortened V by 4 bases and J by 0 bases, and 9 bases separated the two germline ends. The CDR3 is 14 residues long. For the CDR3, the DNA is TGTGCCAGTAGTACCGGACAGATGAACACTGAAGCTTTCTTT. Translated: CASSTGQMNTEAFF.

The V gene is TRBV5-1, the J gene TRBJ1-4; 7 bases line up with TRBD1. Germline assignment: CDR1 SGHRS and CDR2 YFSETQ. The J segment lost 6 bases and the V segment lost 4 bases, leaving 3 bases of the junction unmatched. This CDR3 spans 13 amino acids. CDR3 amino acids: CASSKGTDEKLFF. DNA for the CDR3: TGCGCCAGCAGCAAAGGGACAGATGAAAAACTGTTTTTT.

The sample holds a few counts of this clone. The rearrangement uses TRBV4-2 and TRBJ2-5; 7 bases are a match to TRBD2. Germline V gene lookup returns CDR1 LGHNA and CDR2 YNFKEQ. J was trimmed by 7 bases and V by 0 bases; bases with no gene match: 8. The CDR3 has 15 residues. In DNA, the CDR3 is TGTGCCAGCAGCCAAGATCGGGGGGACTCTGGGACCCAGTACTTC. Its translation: CASSQDRGDSGTQYF.

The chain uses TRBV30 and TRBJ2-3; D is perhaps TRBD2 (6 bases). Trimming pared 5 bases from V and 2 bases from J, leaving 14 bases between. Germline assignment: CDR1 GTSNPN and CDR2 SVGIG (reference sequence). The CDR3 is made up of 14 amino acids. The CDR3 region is CAWGRRGNTDTQYF. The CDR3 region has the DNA TGTGCCTGGGGCCGACGGGGGAACACAGATACGCAGTATTTT. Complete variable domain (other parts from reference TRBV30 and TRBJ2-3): SQTIHQWPATLVQPVGSPLSLECTVEGTSNPNLYWYRQAAGRGLQLLFYSVGIGQISSEVPQNLSASRPQDRQFILSSKKLLLSDSGFYLCAWGRRGNTDTQYFGPGTRLTVL.

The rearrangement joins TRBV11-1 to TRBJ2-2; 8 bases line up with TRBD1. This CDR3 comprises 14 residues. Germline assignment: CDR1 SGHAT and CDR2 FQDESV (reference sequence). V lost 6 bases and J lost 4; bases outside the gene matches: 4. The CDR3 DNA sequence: TGTGCCAGCAGTCTCAGGGGGCTCACCGGGGAGCTGTTTTTT. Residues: CASSLRGLTGELFF.